This TCR beta chain stems from a study of neurological immune-mediated disorders. In germline, CDR1 is SGHKS, CDR2 YYEKEE (reference sequence). The length of the CDR3 is 15 residues. The table lists this clonotype with many counts. One end of the junction varies from germline; a read error may be responsible. Indicated time point: technical triplicate 2. The study built unsorted libraries from 2 million PBMCs kept at -80 C. The authors produced cDNA by 5'RACE using 10-nucleotide random UMIs. Over 200 million TCR-beta sequences, together covering 15-18 subjects, were produced by every individual sequencing run that was carried out. From the 5' RACE reads, TCRdb called clonotypes with MiXCR, one entry per CDR3 protein. The data hold about 55,000 distinct CDR3 sequences, with about 25% observed a single time.

The sequenced sample was PBMCs. This TCR was sampled from a man in his 60s with HTLV-1-associated myelopathy (HAM/TSP). V gene TRBV5-5 combines with J gene TRBJ1-5, with 9 bases matching TRBD1. The CDR3 bases are TGTGCCAGCAGCTCCCAGGGGACAGGGAATCAGGCCCAGCATTTT. Translating gives CASSSQGTGNQAQHF.